This TCR beta chain was retrieved from a study of T cell repertoires in cytomegalovirus infection. About the study: Public TCR beta signatures indicated both CMV infection and matching HLA type.

Findings of the study overall: The study found HLA-C-restricted CMV-specific TCR beta clonotypes dominating the ex vivo response. There were carriers of CMV plus the relevant HLA, and cumulative public TCR beta family frequency identified them.

J lost 0 bases, V lost 3 bases, and 2 bases had no gene match. Germline CDR1 reads MDHEN; CDR2 reads SYDVKM. The CDR3 is made up of 15 amino acids. In this sample, this clonotype turned up many times. What it recognizes is unknown. A single record per CDR3 protein comes from TCRdb applying MiXCR to the reads. Among 150,000 to 200,000 distinct CDR3 sequences, under 15% were seen once, and the ten largest hold 27%. The chain has TRBV28 and TRBJ2-7; 10 bases line up with TRBD1. The TCR sequence derives from a human donor in good health (CMV status not recorded). Some clones in this sample may be carry-over from other donors' samples. The sequenced sample consisted of PBMCs. The CDR3 is CASSFRTGGSYEQYF. DNA for the CDR3: TGTGCCAGCAGTTTCCGGACAGGGGGCTCCTACGAGCAGTACTTC.